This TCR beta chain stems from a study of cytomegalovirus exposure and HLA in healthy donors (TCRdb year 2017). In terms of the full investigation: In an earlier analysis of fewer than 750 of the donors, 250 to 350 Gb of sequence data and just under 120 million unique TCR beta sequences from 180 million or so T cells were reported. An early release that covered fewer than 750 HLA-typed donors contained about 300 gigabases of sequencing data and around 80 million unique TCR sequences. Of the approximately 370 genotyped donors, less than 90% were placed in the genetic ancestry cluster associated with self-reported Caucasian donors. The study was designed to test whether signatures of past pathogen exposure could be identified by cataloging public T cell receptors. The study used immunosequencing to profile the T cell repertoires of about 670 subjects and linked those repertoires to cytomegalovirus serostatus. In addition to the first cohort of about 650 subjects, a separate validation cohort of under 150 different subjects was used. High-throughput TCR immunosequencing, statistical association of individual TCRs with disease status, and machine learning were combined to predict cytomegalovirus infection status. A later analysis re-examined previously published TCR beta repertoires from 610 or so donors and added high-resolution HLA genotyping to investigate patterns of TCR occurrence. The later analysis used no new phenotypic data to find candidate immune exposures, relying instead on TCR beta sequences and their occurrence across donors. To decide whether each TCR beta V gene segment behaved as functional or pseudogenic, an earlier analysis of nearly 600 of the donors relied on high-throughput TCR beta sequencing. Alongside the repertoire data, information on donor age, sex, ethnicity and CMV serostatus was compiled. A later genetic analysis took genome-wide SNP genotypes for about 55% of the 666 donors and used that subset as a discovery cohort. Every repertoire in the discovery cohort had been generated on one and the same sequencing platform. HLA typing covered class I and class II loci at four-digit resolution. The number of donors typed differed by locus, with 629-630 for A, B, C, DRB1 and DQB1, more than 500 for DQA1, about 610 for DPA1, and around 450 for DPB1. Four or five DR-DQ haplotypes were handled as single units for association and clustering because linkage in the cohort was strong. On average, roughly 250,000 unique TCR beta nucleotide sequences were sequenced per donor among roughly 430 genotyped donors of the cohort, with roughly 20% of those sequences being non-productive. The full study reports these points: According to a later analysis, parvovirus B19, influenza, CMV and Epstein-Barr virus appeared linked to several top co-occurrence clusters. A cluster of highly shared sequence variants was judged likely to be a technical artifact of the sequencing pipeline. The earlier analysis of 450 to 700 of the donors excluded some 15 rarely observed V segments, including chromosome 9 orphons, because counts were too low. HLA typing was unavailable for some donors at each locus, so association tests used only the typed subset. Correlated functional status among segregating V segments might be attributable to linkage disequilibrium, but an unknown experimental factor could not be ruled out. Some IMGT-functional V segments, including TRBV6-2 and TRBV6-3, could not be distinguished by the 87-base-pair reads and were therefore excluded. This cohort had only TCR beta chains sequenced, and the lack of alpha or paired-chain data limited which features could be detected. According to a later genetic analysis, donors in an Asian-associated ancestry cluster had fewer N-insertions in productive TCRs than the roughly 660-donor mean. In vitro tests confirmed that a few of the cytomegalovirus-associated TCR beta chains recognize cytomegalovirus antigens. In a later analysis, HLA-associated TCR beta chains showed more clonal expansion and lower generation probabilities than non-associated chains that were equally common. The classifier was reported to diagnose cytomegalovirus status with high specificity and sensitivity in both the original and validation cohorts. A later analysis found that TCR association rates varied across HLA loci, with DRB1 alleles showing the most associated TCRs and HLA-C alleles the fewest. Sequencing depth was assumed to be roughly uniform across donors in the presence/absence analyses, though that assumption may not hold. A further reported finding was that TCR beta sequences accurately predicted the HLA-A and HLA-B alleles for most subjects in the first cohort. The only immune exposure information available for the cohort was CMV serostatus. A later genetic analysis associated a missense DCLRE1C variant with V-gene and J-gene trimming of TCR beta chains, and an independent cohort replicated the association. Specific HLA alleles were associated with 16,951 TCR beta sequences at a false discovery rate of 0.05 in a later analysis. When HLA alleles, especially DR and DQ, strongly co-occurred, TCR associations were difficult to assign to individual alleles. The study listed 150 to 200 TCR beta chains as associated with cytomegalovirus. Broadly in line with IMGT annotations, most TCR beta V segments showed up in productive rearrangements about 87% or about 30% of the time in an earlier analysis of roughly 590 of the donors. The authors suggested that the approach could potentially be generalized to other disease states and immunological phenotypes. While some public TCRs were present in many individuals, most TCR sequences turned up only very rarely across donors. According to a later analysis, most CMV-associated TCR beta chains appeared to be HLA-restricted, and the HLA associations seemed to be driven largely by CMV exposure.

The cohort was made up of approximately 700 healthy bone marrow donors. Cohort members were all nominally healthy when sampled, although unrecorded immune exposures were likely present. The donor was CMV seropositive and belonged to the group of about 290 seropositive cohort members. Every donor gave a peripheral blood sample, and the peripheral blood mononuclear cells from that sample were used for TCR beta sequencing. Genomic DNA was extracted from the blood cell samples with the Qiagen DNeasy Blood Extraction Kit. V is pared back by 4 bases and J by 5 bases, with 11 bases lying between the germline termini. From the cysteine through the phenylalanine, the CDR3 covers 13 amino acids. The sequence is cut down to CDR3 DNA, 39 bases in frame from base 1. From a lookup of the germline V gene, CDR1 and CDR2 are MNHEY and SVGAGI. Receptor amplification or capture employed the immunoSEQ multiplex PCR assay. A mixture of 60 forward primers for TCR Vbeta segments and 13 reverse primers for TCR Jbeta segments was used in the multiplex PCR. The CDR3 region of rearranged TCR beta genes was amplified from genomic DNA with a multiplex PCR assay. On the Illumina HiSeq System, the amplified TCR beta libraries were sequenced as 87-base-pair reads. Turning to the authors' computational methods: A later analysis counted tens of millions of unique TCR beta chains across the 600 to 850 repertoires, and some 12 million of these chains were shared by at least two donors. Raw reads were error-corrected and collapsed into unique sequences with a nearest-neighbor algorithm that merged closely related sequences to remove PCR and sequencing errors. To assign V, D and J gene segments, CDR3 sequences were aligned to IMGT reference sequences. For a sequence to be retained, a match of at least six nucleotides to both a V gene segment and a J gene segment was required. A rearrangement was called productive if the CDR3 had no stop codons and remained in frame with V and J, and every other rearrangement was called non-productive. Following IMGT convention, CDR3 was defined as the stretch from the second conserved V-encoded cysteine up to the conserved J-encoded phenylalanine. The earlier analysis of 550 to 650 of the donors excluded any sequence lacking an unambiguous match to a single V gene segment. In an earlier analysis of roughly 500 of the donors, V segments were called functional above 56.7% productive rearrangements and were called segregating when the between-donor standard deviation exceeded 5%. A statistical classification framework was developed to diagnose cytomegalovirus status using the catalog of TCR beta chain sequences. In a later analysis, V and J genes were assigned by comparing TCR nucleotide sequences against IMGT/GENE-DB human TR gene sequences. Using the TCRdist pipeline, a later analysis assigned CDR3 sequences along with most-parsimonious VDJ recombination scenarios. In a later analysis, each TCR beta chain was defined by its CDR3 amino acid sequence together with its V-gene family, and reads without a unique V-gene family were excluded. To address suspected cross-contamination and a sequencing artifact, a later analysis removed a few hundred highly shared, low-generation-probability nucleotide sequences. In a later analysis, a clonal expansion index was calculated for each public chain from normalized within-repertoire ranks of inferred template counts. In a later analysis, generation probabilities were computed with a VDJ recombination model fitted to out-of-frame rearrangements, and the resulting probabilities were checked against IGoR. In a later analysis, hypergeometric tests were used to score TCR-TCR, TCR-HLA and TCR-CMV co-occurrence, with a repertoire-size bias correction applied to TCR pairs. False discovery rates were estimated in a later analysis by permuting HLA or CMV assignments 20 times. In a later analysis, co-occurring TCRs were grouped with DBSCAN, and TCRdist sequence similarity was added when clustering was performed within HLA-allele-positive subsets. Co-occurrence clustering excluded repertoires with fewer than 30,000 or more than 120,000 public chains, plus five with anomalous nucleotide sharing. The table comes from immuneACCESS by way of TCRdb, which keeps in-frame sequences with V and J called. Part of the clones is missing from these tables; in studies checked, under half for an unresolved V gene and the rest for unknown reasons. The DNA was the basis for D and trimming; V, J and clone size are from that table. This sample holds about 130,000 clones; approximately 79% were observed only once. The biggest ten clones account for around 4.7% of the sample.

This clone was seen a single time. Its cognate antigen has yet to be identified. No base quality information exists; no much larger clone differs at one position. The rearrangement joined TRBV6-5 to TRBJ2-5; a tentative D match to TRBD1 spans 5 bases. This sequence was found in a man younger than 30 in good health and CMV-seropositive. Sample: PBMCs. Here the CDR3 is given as CASSFRVLETQYF. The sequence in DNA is TGTGCCAGCAGTTTCAGGGTGTTGGAGACCCAGTACTTC.